These 11 T cell receptor beta chains were all obtained from the same sample, sequenced in a study of T cells expressing NK-cell markers. TCRdb re-called the 5' RACE reads and gives one entry per CDR3 protein, without DNA. The specimen's table records almost 450,000 distinct CDR3 sequences. The sample comprised blood T cells: a sorted CD56 or NKG2C T cell subset, CD4+ or CD8+ T cells, or bulk PBMC T cells (not recorded which). The origin of the receptors is a woman aged 18 to 75 in good health.

The chain links TRBV5-1 to TRBJ2-7. The CDR3 spans 12 residues. Germline V gene data show CDR1 as SGHRS and CDR2 as YFSETQ. The CDR3 is CASSRTESEQYF. The full variable domain, in which reference TRBV5-1 and TRBJ2-7 provide the parts outside the CDR3, is KAGVTQTPRYLIKTRGQQVTLSCSPISGHRSVSWYQQTPGQGLQFLFEYFSETQRNKGNFPGRFSGRQFSNSRSEMNVSTLELGDSALYLCASSRTESEQYFGPGTRLTVT.

This chain connects TRBV7-8 to TRBJ2-1. The germline V gene encodes CDR1 SGHVS and CDR2 FQNEAQ. This CDR3 has 12 amino acids. CDR3 residues: CASSWERTEQFF.

The J gene is TRBJ2-1, the V gene TRBV5-1; TCRdb gives TRBD2 as the D gene, but with no DNA this cannot be confirmed. This CDR3 is built from 14 residues. Germline V gene lookup returns CDR1 SGHRS and CDR2 YFSETQ. The CDR3 protein is CASSYGGLNNEQFF.

V is TRBV20-1 and J is TRBJ1-5; without DNA, the TCRdb call of TRBD1 cannot be checked. Per the germline V gene, CDR1 is DFQATT and CDR2 is SNEGSKA (reference sequence). The CDR3 runs to 14 residues. CDR3 residues: CSARKQGSHQPQHF.

The gene calls are TRBV20-1 and TRBJ2-7. CDR1 is DFQATT, CDR2 SNEGSKA, per germline (reference sequence). The CDR3 runs 15 residues. The CDR3 here is CSARLANQGSYEQYF.

V and J are TRBV29-1 and TRBJ1-1; TCRdb indicates TRBD1, and absent DNA this call remains unverified. The CDR3 is 15 amino acids. The germline CDR1 and CDR2 sequences are SQVTM and ANQGSEA. CDR3 sequence: CSVEGPPWMNTEAFF.

V is TRBV28 and J is TRBJ2-7; TCRdb outputs TRBD1, but without DNA this stays unchecked. In germline, CDR1 is MDHEN, CDR2 SYDVKM. The CDR3 length is 15 residues. Here the CDR3 reads CASRSPTGGSYEQYF.

CDR3 sequence: CATSRDPVEQYF. The chain is built from TRBV15 and TRBJ2-7. The CDR3 length is 12 residues. Looked up from germline, CDR1 is LNHNV and CDR2 is YYDKDF (reference sequence).

The chain couples TRBV12-3 or TRBV12-4 to TRBJ1-4. The CDR3 sequence is 13 residues long. The CDR3 spells CASSLGSSRKLFF.

The V gene is TRBV12-3 or TRBV12-4, the J gene TRBJ1-4; TCRdb indicates TRBD1, and absent DNA this call remains unverified. CDR3 size: 13 residues. CDR3 residues: CASRGQGNEKLFF.

The genes are TRBV20-1 and TRBJ2-3. The CDR3 runs 13 residues. Germline CDR1 reads DFQATT; CDR2 reads SNEGSKA (reference sequence). CDR3 protein: CSAKGLSTDTQYF.